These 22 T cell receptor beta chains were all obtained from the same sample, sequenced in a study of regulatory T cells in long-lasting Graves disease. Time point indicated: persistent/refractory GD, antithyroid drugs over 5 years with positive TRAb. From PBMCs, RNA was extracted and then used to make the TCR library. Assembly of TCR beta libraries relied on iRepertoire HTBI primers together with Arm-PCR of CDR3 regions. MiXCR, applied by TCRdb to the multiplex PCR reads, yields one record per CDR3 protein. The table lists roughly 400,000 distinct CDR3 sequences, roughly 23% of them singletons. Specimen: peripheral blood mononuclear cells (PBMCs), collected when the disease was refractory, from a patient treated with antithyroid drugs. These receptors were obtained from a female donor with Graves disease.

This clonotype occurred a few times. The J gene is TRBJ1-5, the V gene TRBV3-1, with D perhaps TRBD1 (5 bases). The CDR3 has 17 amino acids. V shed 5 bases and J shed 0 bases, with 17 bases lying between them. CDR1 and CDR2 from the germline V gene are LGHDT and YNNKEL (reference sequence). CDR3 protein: CASSSGTLRSSNQPQHF. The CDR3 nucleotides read TGTGCCAGCAGCTCTGGGACGTTGCGCTCTAGCAATCAGCCCCAGCATTTT.

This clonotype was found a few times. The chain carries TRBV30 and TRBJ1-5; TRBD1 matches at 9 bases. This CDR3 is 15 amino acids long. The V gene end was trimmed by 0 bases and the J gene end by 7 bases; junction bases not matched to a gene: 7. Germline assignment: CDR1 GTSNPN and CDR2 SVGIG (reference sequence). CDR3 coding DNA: TGTGCCTGGAGTGTACCTGGGACAGGGAAACAGCCCCAGCATTTT. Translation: CAWSVPGTGKQPQHF.

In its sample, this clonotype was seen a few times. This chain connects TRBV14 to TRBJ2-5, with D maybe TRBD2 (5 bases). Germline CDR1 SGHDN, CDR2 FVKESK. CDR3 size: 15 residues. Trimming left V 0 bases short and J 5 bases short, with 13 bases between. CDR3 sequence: CASSQDQAGLETQYF. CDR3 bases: TGTGCCAGCAGCCAAGATCAGGCAGGACTGGAGACCCAGTACTTC.

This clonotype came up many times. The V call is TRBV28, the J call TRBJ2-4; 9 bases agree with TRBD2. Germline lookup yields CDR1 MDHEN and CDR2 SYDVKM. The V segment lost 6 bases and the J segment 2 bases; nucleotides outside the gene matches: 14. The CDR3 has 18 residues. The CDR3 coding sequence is TGTGCCAGCAGCCGCGCTTTTAGCGGGAGAGGGACCAAAAACATTCAGTACTTC. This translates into CASSRAFSGRGTKNIQYF.

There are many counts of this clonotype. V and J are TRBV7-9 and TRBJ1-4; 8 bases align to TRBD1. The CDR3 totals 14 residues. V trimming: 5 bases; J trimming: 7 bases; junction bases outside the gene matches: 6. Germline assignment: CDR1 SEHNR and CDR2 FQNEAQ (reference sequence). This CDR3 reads CASSVGQGGEKLFF. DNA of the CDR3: TGTGCCAGCAGCGTAGGACAGGGAGGTGAAAAACTGTTTTTT.

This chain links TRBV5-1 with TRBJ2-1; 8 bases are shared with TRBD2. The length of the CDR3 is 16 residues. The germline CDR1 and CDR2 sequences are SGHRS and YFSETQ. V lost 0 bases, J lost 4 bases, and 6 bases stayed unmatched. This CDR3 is CASSLDLAGRYNEQFF. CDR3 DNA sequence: TGCGCCAGCAGCTTGGATTTAGCGGGAAGGTACAATGAGCAGTTCTTC.

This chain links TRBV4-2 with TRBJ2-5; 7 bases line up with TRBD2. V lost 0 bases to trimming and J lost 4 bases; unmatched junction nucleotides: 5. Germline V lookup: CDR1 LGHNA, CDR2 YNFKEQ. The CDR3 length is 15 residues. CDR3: CASSQDRGSRETQYF. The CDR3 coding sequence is TGTGCCAGCAGCCAAGATCGCGGGAGTCGAGAGACCCAGTACTTC.

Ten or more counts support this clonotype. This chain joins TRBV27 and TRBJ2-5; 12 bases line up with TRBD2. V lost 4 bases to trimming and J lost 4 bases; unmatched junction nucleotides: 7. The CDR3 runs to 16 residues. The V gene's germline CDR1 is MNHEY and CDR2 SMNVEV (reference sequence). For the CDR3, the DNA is TGTGCCAGCAGTTCTCTACTAGCGGGAGGAGGAGAGACCCAGTACTTC. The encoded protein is CASSSLLAGGGETQYF.

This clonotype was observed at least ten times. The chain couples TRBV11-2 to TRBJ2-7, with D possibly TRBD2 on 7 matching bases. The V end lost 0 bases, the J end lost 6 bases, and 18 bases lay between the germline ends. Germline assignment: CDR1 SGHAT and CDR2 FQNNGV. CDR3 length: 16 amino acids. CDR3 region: CASSLDLTGGGSEQYF. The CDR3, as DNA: TGTGCCAGCAGCTTAGATCTCACAGGCGGGGGCTCCGAGCAGTACTTC.

The CDR3 is CASKGPAGGTYNEQFF. As DNA, the CDR3 is TGTGCCAGCAAGGGTCCGGCGGGAGGAACCTACAATGAGCAGTTCTTC. This chain uses TRBV12-3 or TRBV12-4 with TRBJ2-1; 8 bases align to TRBD2. V lost 7 bases to trimming and J lost 2 bases; unmatched junction nucleotides: 10. The CDR3 covers 16 residues.

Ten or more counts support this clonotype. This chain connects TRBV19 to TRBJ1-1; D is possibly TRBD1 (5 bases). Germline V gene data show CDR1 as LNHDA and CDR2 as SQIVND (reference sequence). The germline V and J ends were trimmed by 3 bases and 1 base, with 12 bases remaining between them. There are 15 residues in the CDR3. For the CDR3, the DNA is TGTGCCAGTAGTATGGAGGGGTTTCCGAACACTGAAGCTTTCTTT. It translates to CASSMEGFPNTEAFF.

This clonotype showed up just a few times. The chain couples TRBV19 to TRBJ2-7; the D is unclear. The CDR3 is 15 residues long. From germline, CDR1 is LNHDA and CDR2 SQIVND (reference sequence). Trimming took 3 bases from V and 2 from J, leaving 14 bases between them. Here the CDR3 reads CASSIASEGPYEQYF. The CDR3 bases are TGTGCCAGTAGTATCGCGAGTGAAGGCCCCTACGAGCAGTACTTC.

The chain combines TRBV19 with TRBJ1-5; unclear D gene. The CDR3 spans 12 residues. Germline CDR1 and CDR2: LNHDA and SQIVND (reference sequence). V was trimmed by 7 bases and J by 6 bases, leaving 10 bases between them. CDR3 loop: CASKPPGQPQHF. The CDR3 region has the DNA TGTGCCAGTAAGCCCCCGGGTCAGCCCCAGCATTTT.

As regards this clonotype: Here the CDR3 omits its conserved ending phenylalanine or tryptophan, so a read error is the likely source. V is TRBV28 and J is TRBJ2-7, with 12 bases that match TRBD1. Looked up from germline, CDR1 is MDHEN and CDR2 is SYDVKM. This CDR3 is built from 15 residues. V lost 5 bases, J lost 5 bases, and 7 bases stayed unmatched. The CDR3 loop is CASSPGTGGFNEQYS. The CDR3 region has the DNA TGTGCCAGCAGTCCCGGGACAGGGGGCTTCAACGAGCAGTACTCC.

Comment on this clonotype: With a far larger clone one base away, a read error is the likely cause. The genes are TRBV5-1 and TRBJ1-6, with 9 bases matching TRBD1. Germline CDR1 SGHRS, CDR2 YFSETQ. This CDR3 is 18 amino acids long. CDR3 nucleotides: TGCGCCAGCAGCTTGCTGTTATCCACAGGGGGCTCGAACACTGAAACTTTCTTT. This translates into CASSLLLSTGGSNTETFF.

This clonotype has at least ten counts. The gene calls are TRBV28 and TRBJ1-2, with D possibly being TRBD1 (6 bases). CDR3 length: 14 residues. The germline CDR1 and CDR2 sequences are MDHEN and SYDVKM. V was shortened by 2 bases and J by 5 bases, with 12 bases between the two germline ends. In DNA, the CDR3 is TGTGCCAGCAGTTTAAAGGACAGTGGATATGGCTACACCTTC. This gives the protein CASSLKDSGYGYTF.

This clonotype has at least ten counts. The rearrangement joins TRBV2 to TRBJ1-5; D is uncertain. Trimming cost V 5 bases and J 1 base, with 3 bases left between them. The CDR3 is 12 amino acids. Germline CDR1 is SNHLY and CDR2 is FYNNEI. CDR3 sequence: CASSQSNQPQHF. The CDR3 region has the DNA TGTGCCAGCAGTCAGAGCAATCAGCCCCAGCATTTT.

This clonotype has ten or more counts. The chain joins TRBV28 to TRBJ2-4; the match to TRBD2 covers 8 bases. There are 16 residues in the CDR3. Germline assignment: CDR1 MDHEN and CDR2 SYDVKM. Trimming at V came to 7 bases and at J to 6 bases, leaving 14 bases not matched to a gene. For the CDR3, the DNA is TGTGCCAGCACCAGTCCCCAGCGGGGACTAGGAAACATTCAGTACTTC. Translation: CASTSPQRGLGNIQYF.

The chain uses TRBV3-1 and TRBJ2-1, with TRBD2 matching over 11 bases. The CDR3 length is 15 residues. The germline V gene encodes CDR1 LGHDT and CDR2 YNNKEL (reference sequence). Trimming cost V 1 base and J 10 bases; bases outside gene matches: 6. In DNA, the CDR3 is TGTGCCAGCAGCCAAGTAGCGGGAGGGTCCAAGGAGCAGTTCTTC. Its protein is CASSQVAGGSKEQFF.

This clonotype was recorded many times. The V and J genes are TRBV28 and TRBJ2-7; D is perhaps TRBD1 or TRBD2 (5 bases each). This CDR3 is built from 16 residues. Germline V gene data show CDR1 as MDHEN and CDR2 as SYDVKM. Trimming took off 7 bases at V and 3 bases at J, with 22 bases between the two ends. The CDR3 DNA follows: TGTGCCAGCACCCCGAGAGAGGGGCCGCCTTACTACGAGCAGTACTTC. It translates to CASTPREGPPYYEQYF.

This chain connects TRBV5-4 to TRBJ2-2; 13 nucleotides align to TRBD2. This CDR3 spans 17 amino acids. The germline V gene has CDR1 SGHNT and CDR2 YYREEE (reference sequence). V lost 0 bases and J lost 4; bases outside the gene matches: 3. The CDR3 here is CASSLGLAGGLTGELFF. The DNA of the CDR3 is TGTGCCAGCAGCTTGGGACTAGCGGGAGGCCTCACCGGGGAGCTGTTTTTT.

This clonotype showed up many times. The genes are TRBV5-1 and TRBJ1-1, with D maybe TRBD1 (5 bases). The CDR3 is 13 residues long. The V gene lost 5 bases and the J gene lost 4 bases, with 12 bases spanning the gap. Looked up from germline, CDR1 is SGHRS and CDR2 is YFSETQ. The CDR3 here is CASRQGDSTEAFF. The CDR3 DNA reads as TGCGCCAGCAGGCAGGGAGATTCCACTGAAGCTTTCTTT.